The T cell receptor (beta chain) under discussion was sequenced for a study of blood T cells in healthy people across ages. For the study at large: T cells yielded about one barcoded beta molecule per two cells through template switching. Whole-study results and caveats: Calculation of diversity from one million T cells yielded estimates considered to be underestimates.

A sample-barcoded 5' primer and a J-beta primer mix were used in a second PCR of roughly 6 to 11 cycles. TCRdb recomputed calls from the 5' RACE reads with MiXCR, one row per CDR3 protein. The sample lists fewer than 800,000 distinct CDR3 sequences, 49% seen once, with 25% to 35% in the top ten. There were healthy Caucasian individuals from Russia, aged about 6 to 100, serving as donors. Total RNA amounts of at least 5.5 micrograms were extracted per sample. The CDR3 length is 17 residues. V gave up 0 bases and J gave up 7 bases; unmatched junction bases: 11. The germline CDR1 and CDR2 sequences are LGHNA and YSLEER. Concerning this clonotype: What it binds is unknown.

Sequencing input: blood. The chain combines TRBV4-3 with TRBJ2-1; 8 bases line up with TRBD2. The receptor comes from a woman in her sixties in good health. Here the CDR3 DNA reads TGCGCCAGCAGCCAAGATCGGGGGGGAGGGCCGCGGAATGAGCAGTTCTTC. This sequence encodes CASSQDRGGGPRNEQFF.